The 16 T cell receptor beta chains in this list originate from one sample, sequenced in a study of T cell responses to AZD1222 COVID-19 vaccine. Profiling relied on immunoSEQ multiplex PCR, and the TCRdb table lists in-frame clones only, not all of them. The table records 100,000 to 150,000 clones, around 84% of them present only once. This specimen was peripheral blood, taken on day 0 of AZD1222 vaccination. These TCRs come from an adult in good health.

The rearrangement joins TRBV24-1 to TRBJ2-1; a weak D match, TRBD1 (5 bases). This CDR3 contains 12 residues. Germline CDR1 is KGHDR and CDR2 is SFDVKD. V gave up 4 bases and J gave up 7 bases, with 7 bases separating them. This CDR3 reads CATSDPGNEQFF. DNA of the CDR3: TGTGCCACCAGTGACCCAGGGAATGAGCAGTTCTTC.

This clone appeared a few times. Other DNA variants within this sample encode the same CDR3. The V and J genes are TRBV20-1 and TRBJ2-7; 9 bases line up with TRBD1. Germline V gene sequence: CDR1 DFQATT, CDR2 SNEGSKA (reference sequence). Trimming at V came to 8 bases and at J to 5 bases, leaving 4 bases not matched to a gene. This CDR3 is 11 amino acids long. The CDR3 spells CSPGQGNEQYF. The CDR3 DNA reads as TGCAGTCCGGGACAGGGTAACGAGCAGTACTTC.

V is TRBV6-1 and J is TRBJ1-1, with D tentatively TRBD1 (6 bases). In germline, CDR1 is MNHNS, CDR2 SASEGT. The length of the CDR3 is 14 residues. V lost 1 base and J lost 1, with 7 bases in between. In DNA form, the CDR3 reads TGTGCCAGCAGTGAAGGGACAGAGAACACTGAAGCTTTCTTT. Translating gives CASSEGTENTEAFF.

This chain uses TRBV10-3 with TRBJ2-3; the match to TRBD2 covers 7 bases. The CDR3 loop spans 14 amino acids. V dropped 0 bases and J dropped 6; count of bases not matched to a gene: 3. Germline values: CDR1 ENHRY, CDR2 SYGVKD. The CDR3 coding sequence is TGTGCCATCAGTGAGTCGGTCGGGGGGGATACGCAGTATTTT. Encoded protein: CAISESVGGDTQYF.

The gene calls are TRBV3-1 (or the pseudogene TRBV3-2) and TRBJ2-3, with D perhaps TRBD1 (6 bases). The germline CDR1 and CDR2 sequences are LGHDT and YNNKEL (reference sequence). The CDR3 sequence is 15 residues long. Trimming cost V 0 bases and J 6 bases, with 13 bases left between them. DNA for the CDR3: TGTGCCAGCAGCCAAGAACACAGGGCTGTCGATACGCAGTATTTT. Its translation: CASSQEHRAVDTQYF.

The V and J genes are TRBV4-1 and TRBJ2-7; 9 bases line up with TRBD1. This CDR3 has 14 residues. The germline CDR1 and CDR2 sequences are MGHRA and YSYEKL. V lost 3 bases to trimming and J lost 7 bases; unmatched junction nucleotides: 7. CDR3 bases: TGCGCCAGCAGCCAGTACGGGACAGGGAGGGAGCAGTACTTC. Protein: CASSQYGTGREQYF.

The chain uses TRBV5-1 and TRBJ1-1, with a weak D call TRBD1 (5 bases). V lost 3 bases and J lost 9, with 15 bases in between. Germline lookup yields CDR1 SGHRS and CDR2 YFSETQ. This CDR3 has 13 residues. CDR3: CASSYEGDPKAFF. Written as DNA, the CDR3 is TGCGCCAGCAGCTATGAAGGGGATCCTAAAGCTTTCTTT.

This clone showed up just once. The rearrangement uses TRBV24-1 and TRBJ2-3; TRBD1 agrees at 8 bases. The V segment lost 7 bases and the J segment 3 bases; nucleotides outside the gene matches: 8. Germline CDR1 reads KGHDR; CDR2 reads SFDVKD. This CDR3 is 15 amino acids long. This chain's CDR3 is CATSRTGLGTDTQYF. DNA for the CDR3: TGTGCCACCAGCCGGACAGGGTTGGGGACAGATACGCAGTATTTT.

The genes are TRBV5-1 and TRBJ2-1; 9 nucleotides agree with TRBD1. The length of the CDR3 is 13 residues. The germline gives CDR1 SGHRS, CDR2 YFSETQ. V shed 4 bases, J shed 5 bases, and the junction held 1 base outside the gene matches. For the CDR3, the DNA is TGCGCCAGCAGCGACAGGGGGAACAATGAGCAGTTCTTC. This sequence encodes CASSDRGNNEQFF.

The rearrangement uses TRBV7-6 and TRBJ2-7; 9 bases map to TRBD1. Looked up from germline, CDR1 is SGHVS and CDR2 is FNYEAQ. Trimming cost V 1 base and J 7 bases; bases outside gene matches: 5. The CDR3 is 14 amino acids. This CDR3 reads CASSLGQGVREQYF. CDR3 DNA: TGTGCCAGCAGCTTAGGACAGGGGGTAAGGGAGCAGTACTTC.

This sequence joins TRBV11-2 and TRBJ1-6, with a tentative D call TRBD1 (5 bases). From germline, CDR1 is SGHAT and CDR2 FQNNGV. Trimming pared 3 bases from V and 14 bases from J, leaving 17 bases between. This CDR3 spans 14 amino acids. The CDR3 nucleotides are TGTGCCAGCAGCTTCACGGACGGGGGGACCTCCCTCCACTTT. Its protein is CASSFTDGGTSLHF.

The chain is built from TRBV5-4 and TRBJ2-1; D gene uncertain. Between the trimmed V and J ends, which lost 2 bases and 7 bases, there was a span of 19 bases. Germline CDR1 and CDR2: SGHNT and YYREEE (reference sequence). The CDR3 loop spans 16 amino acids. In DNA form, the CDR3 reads TGTGCCAGCAGCTTTCCAGGTGGCTATTCGGGTAATGAGCAGTTCTTC. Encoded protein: CASSFPGGYSGNEQFF.

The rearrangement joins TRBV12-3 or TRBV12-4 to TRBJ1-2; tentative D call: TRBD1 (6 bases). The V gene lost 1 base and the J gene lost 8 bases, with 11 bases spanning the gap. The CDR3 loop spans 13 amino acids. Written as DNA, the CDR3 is TGTGCCAGCAGTTTAGGGACAGATAAGGGCTACACCTTC. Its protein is CASSLGTDKGYTF.

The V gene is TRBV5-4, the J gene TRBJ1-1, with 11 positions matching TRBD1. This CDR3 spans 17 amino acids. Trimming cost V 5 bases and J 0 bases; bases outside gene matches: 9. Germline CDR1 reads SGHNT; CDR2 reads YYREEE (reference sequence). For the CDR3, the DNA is TGTGCCAGCAGACGGACAGGGGGCCGACGCATGAACACTGAAGCTTTCTTT. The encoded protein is CASRRTGGRRMNTEAFF. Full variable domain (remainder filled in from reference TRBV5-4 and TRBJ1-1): ETGVTQSPTHLIKTRGQQVTLRCSSQSGHNTVSWYQQALGQGPQFIFQYYREEENGRGNFPPRFSGLQFPNYSSELNVNALELDDSALYLCASRRTGGRRMNTEAFFGQGTRLTVV.

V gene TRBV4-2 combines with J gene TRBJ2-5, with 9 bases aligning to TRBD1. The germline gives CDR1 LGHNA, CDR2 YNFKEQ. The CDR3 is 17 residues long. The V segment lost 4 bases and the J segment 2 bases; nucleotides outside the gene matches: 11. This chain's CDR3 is CASSLQPGQGLQETQYF. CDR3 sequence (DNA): TGTGCCAGCAGCCTTCAACCGGGACAGGGTTTACAAGAGACCCAGTACTTC.

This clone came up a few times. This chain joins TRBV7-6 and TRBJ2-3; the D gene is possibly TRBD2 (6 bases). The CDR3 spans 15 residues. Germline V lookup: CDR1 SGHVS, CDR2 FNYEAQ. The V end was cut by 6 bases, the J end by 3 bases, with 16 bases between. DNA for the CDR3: TGTGCCAGCAGTCGGGGCGGGATTAGGACAGATACGCAGTATTTT. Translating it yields CASSRGGIRTDTQYF.